This entry lists 13 T cell receptor beta chains sequenced from one sample in a study of CD8+CD57+ T cells in acquired aplastic anemia. The use of genomic DNA as template underpinned the TCR beta VDJ and CDR3 profiling. TCRdb re-derived calls from the reads in MiXCR, one entry per CDR3 protein. The table shows 150,000 to 200,000 distinct CDR3 sequences, with roughly 64% occurring only once. Sample: sorted CD4+, CD8+, or CD8+CD57+ T cells (not recorded which) from PBMCs. The receptors shown here come from a human donor with severe aplastic anemia or a healthy control (not recorded which).

A note on this clonotype: The junction shows a germline mismatch at one end, possibly a read error. The rearrangement uses TRBV10-3 and TRBJ1-1; D perhaps matches TRBD1 (5 bases). Germline assignment: CDR1 ENHRY and CDR2 SYGVKD. The CDR3 sequence is 15 residues long. CDR3 amino acids: CATSPGGWGSTEAFF. CDR3 nucleotide sequence: TGTGCCACCAGTCCTGGGGGGTGGGGGAGCACTGAAGCTTTCTTT.

The rearrangement uses TRBV20-1 and TRBJ1-2; D is unclear. Deletions cut 0 bases from V and 3 bases from J, with 11 bases between. This CDR3 has 14 residues. Per the germline V gene, CDR1 is DFQATT and CDR2 is SNEGSKA (reference sequence). The CDR3 DNA follows: TGCAGTGCTAGAGACCAGCTTGGGGACTATGGCTACACCTTC. This encodes CSARDQLGDYGYTF.

The V and J genes are TRBV19 and TRBJ1-1; D perhaps matches TRBD1 (5 bases). The germline CDR1 and CDR2 sequences are LNHDA and SQIVND (reference sequence). V was trimmed by 0 bases and J by 4 bases, leaving 6 bases between them. The CDR3 is 13 amino acids. The CDR3 DNA sequence: TGTGCCAGTAGTATAGAGAGGGGCACTGAAGCTTTCTTT. It codes for CASSIERGTEAFF.

The chain links TRBV7-2 to TRBJ2-7; a weak D match, TRBD2 (6 bases). Trimming took off 2 bases at V and 1 base at J, with 12 bases between the two ends. The CDR3 spans 15 residues. The germline V gene has CDR1 SGHTA and CDR2 FQGNSA. Here the CDR3 reads CASSLSREESYEQYF. CDR3 bases: TGTGCCAGCAGCTTATCGAGGGAGGAATCCTACGAGCAGTACTTC.

The genes are TRBV7-9 and TRBJ2-3; D remains ambiguous. Germline V gives CDR1 SEHNR, CDR2 FQNEAQ (reference sequence). V was shortened by 5 bases and J by 2 bases, with 14 bases between the two germline ends. The CDR3 is 15 residues long. CDR3 sequence: CASSLTLSNTDTQYF. CDR3 nucleotide sequence: TGTGCCAGCAGCCTCACTCTGTCGAACACAGATACGCAGTATTTT.

The sample holds many counts of this clonotype. The chain carries TRBV7-2 and TRBJ2-7; 12 nucleotides align to TRBD2. Germline V gene data show CDR1 as SGHTA and CDR2 as FQGNSA. The CDR3 runs 17 residues. The ends lost 2 bases at V and 2 bases at J; junction bases unmatched: 7. Written as DNA, the CDR3 is TGTGCCAGCAGCTTACTAGCGGGGGGGCCCCCTCCCTACGAGCAGTACTTC. It encodes CASSLLAGGPPPYEQYF.

This chain links TRBV12-3 or TRBV12-4 with TRBJ1-2, with unresolved D. With 5 bases removed from V and 4 bases from J, the gap between germline ends came to 14 bases. The CDR3 has 14 residues. The CDR3 sequence: CASSLGSTLYGYTF. The DNA of the CDR3 is TGTGCCAGCAGTCTAGGGAGCACCCTCTATGGCTACACCTTC.

Comment on this clonotype: Likely a read error: the CDR3 ends without its conserved phenylalanine or tryptophan. V usage is TRBV20-1 and J usage is TRBJ1-2; 10 bases are a match to TRBD1. The CDR3 runs 16 residues. From germline, CDR1 is DFQATT and CDR2 SNEGSKA (reference sequence). CDR3 residues: CSASMDRGGLNYCYTC. The CDR3 region has the DNA TGCAGTGCTAGTATGGACAGGGGGGGACTGAACTATTGCTACACCTGC.

The chain carries TRBV7-9 and TRBJ2-3; 9 bases are a match to TRBD1. The CDR3 is 14 amino acids. Looked up from germline, CDR1 is SEHNR and CDR2 is FQNEAQ (reference sequence). The ends lost 5 bases at V and 3 bases at J; junction bases unmatched: 3. CDR3 in DNA: TGTGCCAGCAGCACCGACAGGGGGACAGATACGCAGTATTTT. Translated: CASSTDRGTDTQYF. Based on the CDR3 plus reference TRBV7-9 and TRBJ2-3, the full variable domain is DTGVSQNPRHKITKRGQNVTFRCDPISEHNRLYWYRQTLGQGPEFLTYFQNEAQLEKSRLLSDRFSAERPKGSFSTLEIQRTEQGDSAMYLCASSTDRGTDTQYFGPGTRLTVL.

This chain uses TRBV2 with TRBJ1-5; 8 bases line up with TRBD1. Germline trimming cut 10 bases from V and 7 bases from J; bases unmatched to any gene: 6. Germline-derived CDR1 and CDR2 are SNHLY and FYNNEI. The CDR3 consists of 12 residues. CDR3 DNA: TGTGCCACCAGACAGGGGAGCCAGCCCCAGCATTTT. It yields the protein CATRQGSQPQHF.

The rearrangement uses TRBV12-3 or TRBV12-4 and TRBJ1-1; no clear D. CDR3 length equals 13 residues. The V end was cut by 6 bases, the J end by 1 base, with 9 bases between. CDR3 in amino acids: CASRPGPNTEAFF. CDR3 nucleotides: TGTGCCAGCAGACCAGGACCGAACACTGAAGCTTTCTTT.

As DNA, the CDR3 is TGTGCCAGCAGCAAACGACAGGGGGAAGCGTTTCACTATGGCTACACCTTC. It specifies CASSKRQGEAFHYGYTF. V usage is TRBV7-9 and J usage is TRBJ1-2; 9 positions agree with TRBD1. The V gene's germline CDR1 is SEHNR and CDR2 FQNEAQ (reference sequence). The CDR3 is 17 residues long. The ends lost 5 bases at V and 3 bases at J; junction bases unmatched: 13.

Points on this clonotype: Compared with germline, one end of the junction differs, possibly owing to a read error. The chain links TRBV15 to TRBJ2-7; 8 nucleotides line up with TRBD1. The CDR3 contains 16 residues. In germline, CDR1 is LNHNV, CDR2 YYDKDF (reference sequence). CDR3 coding DNA: TGCGCCACCAGCAGACCATTTCCGGGACAGGTCCACGAGCAGTACTTC. Amino acids: CATSRPFPGQVHEQYF.